The source of this T cell receptor (beta chain) is a study of blood T cell repertoires in COVID-19. On the study more broadly: T cells, B-cell-depleted T cells, or PBMCs provided the cDNA or gDNA that served as material.

This CDR3 has 15 amino acids. Trimming took 5 bases from V and 2 from J, leaving 13 bases between them. Germline V gene sequence: CDR1 LNHDA, CDR2 SQIVND (reference sequence). The repertoire was sequenced with immunoSEQ multiplex PCR; TCRdb's copy has only in-frame clones and lacks some. The table includes some 49,000 clones, 80% to 90% detected once. This clone was counted a few times. The J gene is TRBJ1-5, the V gene TRBV19; no clear D gene. The source is a woman between 55 and 75 years old with acute or convalescent COVID-19. The sample taken for sequencing was peripheral blood. DNA for the CDR3: TGTGCCAGTAGTGGTGGGAGGATCGGCAATCAGCCCCAGCATTTT. Its translation is CASSGGRIGNQPQHF.